The 30 T cell receptor beta chains presented below share a single source sample, sequenced in a study of control samples from healthy donors and cancer patients. Profiling relied on immunoSEQ multiplex PCR, and the TCRdb table lists in-frame clones only, not all of them. The repertoire includes 84,000 or so clones, about nine tenths of them detected once, and 15% to 18% sits in the top ten. Sequenced material: blood. All receptors derive from a man between 25 and 39 years old in good health.

The J gene is TRBJ1-3, the V gene TRBV7-9; D unresolved. The germline V gene encodes CDR1 SEHNR and CDR2 FQNEAQ (reference sequence). V was shortened by 2 bases and J by 1 base, with 21 bases between the two germline ends. The CDR3 loop spans 19 amino acids. The CDR3 bases are TGTGCCAGCAGCTTACCGCAGCACCATCGTAGGGAGTCTGGAAACACCATATATTTT. Protein product: CASSLPQHHRRESGNTIYF. Based on the CDR3 plus reference TRBV7-9 and TRBJ1-3, the full variable domain is DTGVSQNPRHKITKRGQNVTFRCDPISEHNRLYWYRQTLGQGPEFLTYFQNEAQLEKSRLLSDRFSAERPKGSFSTLEIQRTEQGDSAMYLCASSLPQHHRRESGNTIYFGEGSWLTVV.

This chain links TRBV7-3 with TRBJ2-3; 7 nucleotides align to TRBD2. Germline V lookup: CDR1 SGHTA, CDR2 FQGTGA. The CDR3 is 16 amino acids. Trimming at V came to 1 base and at J to 2 bases, leaving 6 bases not matched to a gene. CDR3 coding DNA: TGTGCCAGCAGCTTAAGTTCTAGCGGAGACACAGATACGCAGTATTTT. It encodes CASSLSSSGDTDTQYF. Drawing the rest from reference TRBV7-3 and TRBJ2-3, the complete variable domain is GAGVSQTPSNKVTEKGKYVELRCDPISGHTALYWYRQSLGQGPEFLIYFQGTGAADDSGLPNDRFFAVRPEGSVSTLKIQRTERGDSAVYLCASSLSSSGDTDTQYFGPGTRLTVL.

The V gene is TRBV7-2, the J gene TRBJ1-2; weak D call: TRBD1 (5 bases). CDR3 length: 15 residues. The germline V gene encodes CDR1 SGHTA and CDR2 FQGNSA. The V end lost 2 bases, the J end lost 4 bases, and 14 bases lay between the germline ends. CDR3 protein: CASSLSTRASYGYTF. CDR3 nucleotide sequence: TGTGCCAGCAGCTTATCCACCAGGGCCAGCTATGGCTACACCTTC.

As to this clone: A junction boundary mismatches the germline segment, possibly from a read error. V usage is TRBV2 and J usage is TRBJ1-5, with 11 bases identical to TRBD1. The CDR3 runs 15 residues. Germline V gives CDR1 SNHLY, CDR2 FYNNEI. Here the CDR3 reads CASKSDRGRNQPQHF. CDR3 coding DNA: TGTGCCAGCAAGTCGGACAGGGGGCGCAACCAGCCCCAGCATTTT.

The genes are TRBV5-1 and TRBJ2-3; D is possibly TRBD2 (5 bases). This CDR3 contains 15 residues. The ends were cut back, 4 bases at V and 4 bases at J, with 16 bases in the middle. Germline values: CDR1 SGHRS, CDR2 YFSETQ. The CDR3 here is CASSHSRGHADTQYF. CDR3 coding DNA: TGCGCCAGCAGCCACAGTCGGGGTCATGCAGATACGCAGTATTTT.

The chain combines TRBV2 with TRBJ1-3; tentatively, D is TRBD1 (6 bases). V was shortened by 6 bases and J by 0 bases, with 12 bases between the two germline ends. This CDR3 region has 15 residues. Germline CDR1 and CDR2: SNHLY and FYNNEI. The CDR3 loop is CASRHRETSGNTIYF. CDR3 bases: TGTGCCAGCAGACACAGGGAGACCTCTGGAAACACCATATATTTT.

The CDR3 bases are TGTGCCAGCAGCTTAGCCGGGACAGGGAGGACCTACGAGCAGTACTTC. Translated, it gives CASSLAGTGRTYEQYF. This chain uses TRBV7-2 with TRBJ2-7; 9 bases fit TRBD1. V trimming: 0 bases; J trimming: 2 bases; junction bases outside the gene matches: 5. The CDR3 covers 16 residues. Germline CDR1 reads SGHTA; CDR2 reads FQGNSA.

The chain has TRBV9 and TRBJ1-1; D remains ambiguous. This CDR3 has 16 amino acids. V gave up 0 bases and J gave up 0 bases, with 12 bases separating them. CDR1 is SGDLS and CDR2 is YYNGEE in the germline V gene. The CDR3 reads CASSVGVGVMNTEAFF. CDR3 nucleotides: TGTGCCAGCAGCGTAGGGGTAGGAGTCATGAACACTGAAGCTTTCTTT.

V usage is TRBV24-1 and J usage is TRBJ2-2, with 8 positions matching TRBD2. CDR1 is KGHDR, CDR2 SFDVKD, per germline. The CDR3 sequence is 15 residues long. The J segment lost 2 bases and the V segment lost 6 bases, leaving 4 bases of the junction unmatched. CDR3 residues: CATSTRGGNTGELFF. The CDR3 DNA follows: TGTGCCACCAGTACCCGGGGGGGCAACACCGGGGAGCTGTTTTTT.

V is TRBV13 and J is TRBJ2-7; D may be TRBD2 (6 bases). V dropped 5 bases and J dropped 6 bases, with 14 bases sitting between them. The CDR3 loop spans 13 amino acids. Germline lookup yields CDR1 PRHDT and CDR2 FYEKMQ (reference sequence). CDR3 bases: TGTGCCAGCAGCCCGCGAGCGGGTCTCGAGCAGTACTTC. Protein sequence: CASSPRAGLEQYF.

This chain connects TRBV2 to TRBJ2-7; D may be TRBD2 (6 bases). Trimming took off 3 bases at V and 0 bases at J, with 21 bases between the two ends. CDR1 and CDR2 (germline): SNHLY, FYNNEI. The CDR3 is 18 amino acids. CDR3 region: CASSEGILGGPSSYEQYF. The DNA for the CDR3 is TGTGCCAGCAGTGAGGGGATCTTGGGGGGACCGAGCTCCTACGAGCAGTACTTC. Full variable domain (missing parts from reference TRBV2 and TRBJ2-7): EPEVTQTPSHQVTQMGQEVILRCVPISNHLYFYWYRQILGQKVEFLVSFYNNEISEKSEIFDDQFSVERPDGSNFTLKIRSTKLEDSAMYFCASSEGILGGPSSYEQYFGPGTRLTVT.

The CDR3 here is CSAARGGEAFF. As DNA, the CDR3 is TGCAGTGCCGCCCGGGGGGGTGAAGCTTTCTTT. The chain combines TRBV20-1 with TRBJ1-1, with a tentative D call TRBD1 (5 bases). Trimming cost V 6 bases and J 7 bases, with 12 bases left between them. This CDR3 has 11 residues. Germline CDR1 and CDR2: DFQATT and SNEGSKA (reference sequence).

The genes are TRBV6-4 and TRBJ1-1, with D possibly matching TRBD1 (5 bases). V gave up 3 bases and J gave up 4 bases, with 9 bases separating them. The germline V gene has CDR1 MRHNA and CDR2 SNTAGT. The CDR3 sequence is 13 residues long. CDR3 sequence (DNA): TGTGCCAGCAGTGAATCTGGGGGCACTGAAGCTTTCTTT. As protein: CASSESGGTEAFF.

The chain links TRBV5-1 to TRBJ2-7, with TRBD1 as a possible D gene (6 bases). Germline loops: CDR1 SGHRS, CDR2 YFSETQ. The CDR3 loop spans 15 amino acids. Trimming shortened V by 1 base and J by 5 bases, and 16 bases separated the two germline ends. The CDR3 coding sequence is TGCGCCAGCAGCTTGAGGGGGTTCTCGTCCCACGAGCAGTACTTC. Its protein product is CASSLRGFSSHEQYF.

This chain links TRBV9 with TRBJ1-1; possibly TRBD1 for D (5 bases). Germline CDR1 reads SGDLS; CDR2 reads YYNGEE. V lost 3 bases, J lost 2 bases, and 11 bases lay in between. The CDR3 runs to 14 residues. The CDR3 sequence: CASSGPGTNTEAFF. The CDR3 nucleotides are TGTGCCAGCAGCGGACCAGGGACTAACACTGAAGCTTTCTTT.

The J gene is TRBJ1-2, the V gene TRBV9, with a possible D match to TRBD1 (6 bases). The V and J ends lost 3 bases and 4 bases respectively, with 13 bases between them. The CDR3 runs 14 residues. Germline V gene lookup returns CDR1 SGDLS and CDR2 YYNGEE. The CDR3 loop is CASSAPGQVYGYTF. The DNA for the CDR3 is TGTGCCAGCAGCGCACCGGGACAAGTCTATGGCTACACCTTC.

This rearrangement joins TRBV12-5 to TRBJ1-2; 7 nucleotides line up with TRBD1. V trimming: 2 bases; J trimming: 0 bases; junction bases outside the gene matches: 15. The germline V gene has CDR1 LGHNT and CDR2 FRNRAP. This CDR3 spans 19 amino acids. The chain's CDR3 is CASGLTRGTETLANYGYTF. CDR3 nucleotides: TGTGCTAGTGGTTTGACACGAGGGACAGAAACGCTCGCTAACTATGGCTACACCTTC.

The rearrangement joins TRBV6-5 to TRBJ2-2; D is possibly TRBD2 (8 bases). CDR3 length: 15 residues. In germline, CDR1 is MNHEY, CDR2 SVGAGI. As DNA, the CDR3 is TGTGTGTCGGGGGGGGACAGCGCGAACACCGGGGAGCTGTTTTTT. Its protein is CVSGGDSANTGELFF.

The chain is built from TRBV6-6 and TRBJ2-1; 12 nucleotides align to TRBD2. The CDR3 is 18 residues long. Trimming removed 5 bases from V and 3 bases from J; junction bases left unmatched: 11. CDR1 is MNHNY and CDR2 is SVGAGI in the germline V gene (reference sequence). CDR3 nucleotide sequence: TGTGCCAGCAGTCATTCCCGGACTAGCGGGATGTTCTACAATGAGCAGTTCTTC. It is translated as CASSHSRTSGMFYNEQFF.

The J gene is TRBJ2-2, the V gene TRBV14; perhaps TRBD2 as D (6 bases). Trimming removed 1 base from V and 7 bases from J, with 13 bases in between. CDR3 size: 15 residues. Germline CDR1 reads SGHDN; CDR2 reads FVKESK. In DNA form, the CDR3 reads TGTGCCAGCAGCCAAGTGTTGGGAGGTCACGGGGAGCTGTTTTTT. It is translated as CASSQVLGGHGELFF. Full variable domain (rest looked up from reference TRBV14 and TRBJ2-2): EAGVTQFPSHSVIEKGQTVTLRCDPISGHDNLYWYRRVMGKEIKFLLHFVKESKQDESGMPNNRFLAERTGGTYSTLKVQPAELEDSGVYFCASSQVLGGHGELFFGEGSRLTVL.

The J gene is TRBJ1-5, the V gene TRBV3-1 (or the pseudogene TRBV3-2); D is uncertain. The CDR3 consists of 15 residues. Trimming cost V 1 base and J 6 bases, with 13 bases left between them. The germline V gene encodes CDR1 LGHDT and CDR2 YNNKEL (reference sequence). CDR3 sequence reads: CASSQGAGRGQPQHF. DNA for the CDR3: TGTGCCAGCAGCCAAGGGGCGGGTCGCGGTCAGCCCCAGCATTTT.

This clone was counted a single time. For the CDR3, the DNA is TGTGCCAGTAGTCCCCGGGGGCTTAACACCGGGGAGCTGTTTTTT. It codes for CASSPRGLNTGELFF. V usage is TRBV19 and J usage is TRBJ2-2, with D tentatively TRBD1 or TRBD2 (6 bases each). V was cut by 5 bases and J by 2 bases, with 12 bases left in between. CDR1 and CDR2 (germline): LNHDA, SQIVND (reference sequence). The CDR3 runs 15 residues. The full variable domain, in which reference TRBV19 and TRBJ2-2 provide the parts outside the CDR3, is DGGITQSPKYLFRKEGQNVTLSCEQNLNHDAMYWYRQDPGQGLRLIYYSQIVNDFQKGDIAEGYSVSREKKESFPLTVTSAQKNPTAFYLCASSPRGLNTGELFFGEGSRLTVL.

The J gene is TRBJ2-3, the V gene TRBV28; weak D call: TRBD2 (6 bases). Germline assignment: CDR1 MDHEN and CDR2 SYDVKM. V lost 4 bases, J lost 0 bases, and 11 bases lay in between. The CDR3 extends over 15 amino acids. CDR3 loop: CASSSPGTSTDTQYF. Here the CDR3 DNA reads TGTGCCAGCAGTTCCCCCGGGACTAGCACAGATACGCAGTATTTT.

The count of this clone is one. The chain has TRBV6-2 or TRBV6-3 and TRBJ1-5, with D hard to call. Germline assignment: CDR1 MNHEY and CDR2 SVGEGT. There are 15 residues in the CDR3. Trimming cost V 2 bases and J 2 bases, with 10 bases left between them. The chain's CDR3 is CASSYGGQGNQPQHF. DNA of the CDR3: TGTGCCAGCAGTTACGGTGGCCAGGGCAATCAGCCCCAGCATTTT.

This rearrangement joins TRBV3-1 (or the pseudogene TRBV3-2) to TRBJ2-5; 7 bases line up with TRBD2. V was pared by 2 bases and J by 4 bases, with 4 bases of the junction left unmatched. This CDR3 contains 14 residues. Germline CDR1 reads LGHDT; CDR2 reads YNNKEL (reference sequence). The CDR3 region is CASSQPGLVETQYF. The CDR3, as DNA: TGTGCCAGCAGCCAACCCGGACTAGTAGAGACCCAGTACTTC.

This clone was observed once. This sequence joins TRBV29-1 and TRBJ2-5; a weak D match, TRBD1 (8 bases). CDR1 SQVTM and CDR2 ANQGSEA come from the germline V gene. This CDR3 contains 16 residues. The V end lost 7 bases, the J end lost 7 bases, and 28 bases lay between the germline ends. The CDR3 loop reads CSARGRPALSGGTQYF. CDR3 bases: TGCAGCGCCAGGGGGCGGCCGGCACTCTCGGGGGGGACCCAGTACTTC. Full variable domain (missing parts from reference TRBV29-1 and TRBJ2-5): SAVISQKPSRDICQRGTSLTIQCQVDSQVTMMFWYRQQPGQSLTLIATANQGSEATYESGFVIDKFPISRPNLTFSTLTVSNMSPEDSSIYLCSARGRPALSGGTQYFGPGTRLLVL.

This chain uses TRBV6-6 with TRBJ2-3; D tentatively fits TRBD1 or TRBD2 (6 bases each). V lost 4 bases and J 3 bases, leaving 14 bases between the germline ends. The CDR3 loop spans 15 amino acids. CDR1 and CDR2 from the germline V gene are MNHNY and SVGAGI (reference sequence). The CDR3 nucleotides read TGTGCCAGCAGTTCGTCCCAGGGGAGGACAGATACGCAGTATTTT. Amino acid sequence: CASSSSQGRTDTQYF.

The rearrangement joins TRBV6-6 to TRBJ1-3, with D possibly being TRBD1 (6 bases). Trimming took 5 bases from V and 4 from J, leaving 15 bases between them. The CDR3 is 15 amino acids. Per germline, CDR1 MNHNY and CDR2 SVGAGI (reference sequence). The CDR3 reads CASSRRTDAGNTIYF. The CDR3 DNA sequence: TGTGCCAGCAGTCGCCGGACAGATGCCGGAAACACCATATATTTT.

The genes are TRBV12-5 and TRBJ2-2; D not certain. Germline V CDR1 and CDR2: LGHNT, FRNRAP. The CDR3 totals 12 residues. V lost 5 bases, J lost 8 bases, and 9 bases lay in between. The CDR3 protein is CASGNTLGELFF. The CDR3 DNA reads as TGTGCTAGTGGTAATACCTTGGGGGAGCTGTTTTTT.

This clone was recorded a few times. This rearrangement joins TRBV7-9 to TRBJ1-4; 9 bases are shared with TRBD1. The J segment lost 8 bases and the V segment lost 9 bases, leaving 7 bases of the junction unmatched. The CDR3 sequence is 13 residues long. Per germline, CDR1 SEHNR and CDR2 FQNEAQ (reference sequence). The CDR3 DNA sequence: TGTGCCAGTCACAGGGGGCGACAGGAAAAACTGTTTTTT. Encoded protein: CASHRGRQEKLFF.